This T cell receptor (beta chain) comes out of a study of Graves' ophthalmopathy and Graves' hyperthyroidism. Whole-study results and caveats: Clonotypes were expanded in thyroid at above 0.001 frequency, and most also appeared in blood. This model predicted ophthalmopathy progression (sensitivity 70% to 71%, specificity around 72%). Separation of ophthalmopathy from stable hyperthyroidism was achieved by a 13-signature model, at about 89% sensitivity and 70% to 82% specificity.

Each diagnosis was determined on the basis of clinical symptoms, serum thyroxine, TRAb, thyroid ultrasound and orbital computed tomography. RNA transcripts provided the template for amplifying TCR beta CDR3 regions. Scientists carried out first-round RT-PCR using HTBI primers and then a second-round multiplex PCR. TCRdb itself ran the multiplex PCR reads through MiXCR, one entry per CDR3 protein. The sample holds approximately 1.2 million distinct CDR3 sequences, roughly two fifths seen once. Trimming stripped 0 bases from V and 2 bases from J, with 18 bases between. The CDR3 runs 17 residues. CDR1 is SGDLS and CDR2 is YYNGEE in the germline V gene. This clonotype came up a few times. What it recognizes is unknown.

This TCR was recovered from an adult man with Graves' hyperthyroidism. The genes are TRBV9 and TRBJ2-7; a weak D match, TRBD1 (6 bases). Input material: peripheral blood or thyroid tissue (not recorded which). CDR3 nucleotide sequence: TGTGCCAGCAGCGTAGGATGGTCCGCCAGGGGTCCCTACGAGCAGTACTTC. It is translated as CASSVGWSARGPYEQYF.